This T cell receptor beta chain comes out of a study of spatial heterogeneity in lung cancer. V gave up 8 bases and J gave up 4 bases; unmatched junction bases: 6. The CDR3 sequence is 13 residues long. Every TCR cDNA molecule bore its own unique molecular identifier. Each CDR3 protein is one row after TCRdb ran MiXCR on the 5' RACE reads. The sample includes roughly 79,000 distinct CDR3 sequences, approximately 8.1% seen only once; the top ten take about 6.8%. The time point was: sample taken at primary tumor resection. The donor population consisted of 72 patients with untreated, early-stage non-small cell lung cancer.

This chain uses TRBV12-3 or TRBV12-4 with TRBJ2-3; 7 nucleotides align to TRBD1. This TCR derives from a male donor with early-stage non-small cell lung cancer. Sequenced material: PBMCs, taken at surgery. The CDR3 sequence is CASSGTASDTQYF. The CDR3 DNA reads TGTGCCAGCTCCGGGACAGCCTCAGATACGCAGTATTTT.